These 7 T cell receptor beta chains came from one sample sequenced in a study of T-cell memory formation after mild COVID-19. TCRdb independently ran MiXCR on the 5' RACE reads; one entry per CDR3 protein. The sample records around 300,000 distinct CDR3 sequences, roughly 21% being singletons. Sequenced: PBMCs or a T cell subset sorted from them (not recorded which). Receptor source: a man aged 18 to 30 who had mild COVID-19 (a few samples of this study predate the infection). Cell type and time point are not known.

The rearrangement links TRBV7-2 to TRBJ1-2, with TRBD1 matching 7 bases. CDR1 is SGHTA, CDR2 FQGNSA, per germline. There are 15 residues in the CDR3. V lost 3 bases and J lost 5; bases outside the gene matches: 9. Here the CDR3 reads CASSLAPGQRYGYTF. DNA for the CDR3: TGTGCCAGCAGCTTGGCGCCGGGACAGAGATATGGCTACACCTTC.

The V and J genes are TRBV28 and TRBJ1-5; D gene uncertain. The CDR3 covers 12 residues. The germline CDR1 and CDR2 sequences are MDHEN and SYDVKM. The V gene lost 11 bases and the J gene lost 3 bases, with 11 bases spanning the gap. For the CDR3, the DNA is TGTGCCTACTCGGTGAACAATCAGCCCCAGCATTTT. This encodes CAYSVNNQPQHF. The whole variable domain, remainder taken from reference TRBV28 and TRBJ1-5, is DVKVTQSSRYLVKRTGEKVFLECVQDMDHENMFWYRQDPGLGLRLIYFSYDVKMKEKGDIPEGYSVSREKKERFSLILESASTNQTSMYLCAYSVNNQPQHFGDGTRLSIL.

The rearrangement joins TRBV5-4 to TRBJ2-1, with 8 bases fitting TRBD1. The CDR3 is 14 amino acids. Germline V CDR1 and CDR2: SGHNT, YYREEE (reference sequence). V gave up 4 bases and J gave up 5 bases; unmatched junction bases: 5. CDR3 loop: CASSRGQGNNEQFF. In DNA form, the CDR3 reads TGTGCCAGCAGCCGTGGACAGGGAAACAATGAGCAGTTCTTC.

This clonotype was picked up a small number of times. This sequence joins TRBV20-1 and TRBJ2-3; TRBD2 matches 8 bases. CDR3 length: 14 residues. J gave up 4 bases and V 5 bases, and 8 bases lay outside the gene matches. Germline V gene sequence: CDR1 DFQATT, CDR2 SNEGSKA (reference sequence). CDR3 nucleotide sequence: TGCAGTGCTGCCAGCGGGGGCATCGCAGATACGCAGTATTTT. The encoded protein is CSAASGGIADTQYF.

The rearrangement uses TRBV7-8 and TRBJ2-7, with 9 bases lining up with TRBD1. The CDR3 loop spans 15 amino acids. In germline, CDR1 is SGHVS, CDR2 FQNEAQ. Trimming at V came to 5 bases and at J to 3 bases, leaving 8 bases not matched to a gene. The CDR3 coding sequence is TGTGCCAGCAGCATCACCCCGGGACAGGGCTACGAGCAGTACTTC. It yields the protein CASSITPGQGYEQYF.

The rearrangement uses TRBV11-1 and TRBJ2-2, with a possible D match to TRBD1 (5 bases). The CDR3 loop spans 15 amino acids. The V gene lost 5 bases and the J gene lost 5 bases, with 15 bases spanning the gap. From germline, CDR1 is SGHAT and CDR2 FQDESV (reference sequence). CDR3 sequence (DNA): TGTGCCAGCAGCCCTCAGGGCCTTCGAACCGGGGAGCTGTTTTTT. Amino acid sequence: CASSPQGLRTGELFF.

This clonotype was seen a handful of times. This chain joins TRBV7-2 and TRBJ2-5, with 15 bases matching TRBD2. Germline trimming cut 4 bases from V and 5 bases from J; bases unmatched to any gene: 11. This CDR3 comprises 18 residues. Per the germline V gene, CDR1 is SGHTA and CDR2 is FQGNSA. CDR3 bases: TGTGCCAGCAGCTCACCTGGGACTAGCGGGGGGTGGGCGGAGACCCAGTACTTC. Amino acid sequence: CASSSPGTSGGWAETQYF. Combining the CDR3 with reference TRBV7-2 and TRBJ2-5 gives the whole variable domain GAGVSQSPSNKVTEKGKDVELRCDPISGHTALYWYRQSLGQGLEFLIYFQGNSAPDKSGLPSDRFSAERTGGSVSTLTIQRTQQEDSAVYLCASSSPGTSGGWAETQYFGPGTRLLVL.